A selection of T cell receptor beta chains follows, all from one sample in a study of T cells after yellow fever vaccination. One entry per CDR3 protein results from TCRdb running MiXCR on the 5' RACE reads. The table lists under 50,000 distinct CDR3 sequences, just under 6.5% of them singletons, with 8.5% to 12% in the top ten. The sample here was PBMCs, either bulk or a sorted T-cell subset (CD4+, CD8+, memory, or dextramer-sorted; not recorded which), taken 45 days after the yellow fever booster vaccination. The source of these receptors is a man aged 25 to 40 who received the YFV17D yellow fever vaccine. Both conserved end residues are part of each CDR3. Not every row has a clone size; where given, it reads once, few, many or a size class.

CASSQAQRNEKLFF | TRBJ1-4 | TRBV14 | many
CASRPNLDGYTF | TRBJ1-2 | TRBV5-5 | few
CASSEPAGTKNIQYF | TRBJ2-4 | TRBV25-1 | many
CASSLAGNSGANVLTF | TRBJ2-6 | TRBV5-1 | many
CASSPYTDTQYF | TRBJ2-3 | TRBV28 | many
CASSLLPTGNNEQFF | TRBJ2-1 | TRBV5-1 | NA
CASSPLATENEKLFF | TRBJ1-4 | TRBV18 | few
CSARYNEQFF | TRBJ2-1 | TRBV20-1 | many
CASSSTGPNTGELFF | TRBJ2-2 | TRBV7-2 | many
CASTTGQYTGELFF | TRBJ2-2 | TRBV12-3/TRBV12-4 | few
CASSLPGQSYGYTF | TRBJ1-2 | TRBV5-1 | NA
CSVDRGGYTF | TRBJ1-2 | TRBV29-1 | many
CASSSQGAEANEKLFF | TRBJ1-4 | TRBV28 | few
CASQKTGGFYEQYF | TRBJ2-7 | TRBV19 | few
CASSQERERNEQFF | TRBJ2-1 | TRBV4-2 | many
CASSRRQKDTEAFF | TRBJ1-1 | TRBV2 | many
CASTDPGYNEQFF | TRBJ2-1 | TRBV7-8 | few
CASSLAGGFAPGETQYF | TRBJ2-5 | TRBV7-2 | many
CASSLLTIYF | TRBJ1-3 | TRBV12-3/TRBV12-4 | NA
CSAIPYRVAEAFF | TRBJ1-1 | TRBV20-1 | few
CSARGDRDYEQYF | TRBJ2-7 | TRBV20-1 | many
CASSQGSSYEQYF | TRBJ2-7 | TRBV4-1 | many
CASSPGEVRQFF | TRBJ2-1 | TRBV23-1 | many
CASSQDGLGQQFF | TRBJ2-1 | TRBV14 | many
CASSDLDRANTEAFF | TRBJ1-1 | TRBV5-4 | many
CASKYRDGTYNEQFF | TRBJ2-1 | TRBV5-6 | many
CASSYPGTGEETQYF | TRBJ2-5 | TRBV6-5 | many
CATSKTGPYEQYF | TRBJ2-7 | TRBV6-5 | few
CASSLSPAGVGTGELFF | TRBJ2-2 | TRBV12-3/TRBV12-4 | many
CASSAFGGYEQYF | TRBJ2-7 | TRBV11-2 | medium-sized
CASSQADSPGYNEQFF | TRBJ2-1 | TRBV4-1 | many
CASSTDMMKTQYF | TRBJ2-5 | TRBV5-4 | NA
CASSSAGVGRLTDTQYF | TRBJ2-3 | TRBV7-2 | few
CSAPGTSGMNHEQFF | TRBJ2-1 | TRBV20-1 | many
CSASRGTEAFF | TRBJ1-1 | TRBV20-1 | many
CATSRDDGQGPGEQYF | TRBJ2-7 | TRBV15 | NA
CASSVPEQETQYF | TRBJ2-5 | TRBV19 | NA
CASSLTGYNEQYF | TRBJ2-7 | TRBV7-2 | few
CASSFGTRAETQYF | TRBJ2-5 | TRBV19 | many